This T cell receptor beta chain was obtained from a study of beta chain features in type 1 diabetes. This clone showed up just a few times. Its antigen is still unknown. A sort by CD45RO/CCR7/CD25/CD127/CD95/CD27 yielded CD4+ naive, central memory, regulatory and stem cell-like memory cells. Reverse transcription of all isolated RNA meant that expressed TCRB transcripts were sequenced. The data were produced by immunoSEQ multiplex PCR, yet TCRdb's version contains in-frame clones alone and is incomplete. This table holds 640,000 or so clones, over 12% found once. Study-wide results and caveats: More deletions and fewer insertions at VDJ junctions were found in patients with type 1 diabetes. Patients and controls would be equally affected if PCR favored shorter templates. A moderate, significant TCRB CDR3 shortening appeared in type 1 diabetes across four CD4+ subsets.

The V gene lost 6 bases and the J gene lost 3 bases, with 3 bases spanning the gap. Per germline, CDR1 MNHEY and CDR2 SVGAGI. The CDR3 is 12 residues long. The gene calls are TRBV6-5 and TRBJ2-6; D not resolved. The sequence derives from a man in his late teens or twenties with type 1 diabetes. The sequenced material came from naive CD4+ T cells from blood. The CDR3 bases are TGTGCCAGCAGACTTGGGGCCAACGTCCTGACTTTC. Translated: CASRLGANVLTF.